This T cell receptor (beta chain) was profiled in a study of response to subunit inactivated influenza vaccine. V dropped 0 bases and J dropped 4 bases, with 12 bases sitting between them. The CDR3 loop spans 14 amino acids. Germline V gives CDR1 SQVTM, CDR2 ANQGSEA. Via MiXCR, TCRdb re-called the RT-PCR reads, giving one row per CDR3 protein. Of approximately 730,000 distinct CDR3 sequences in the sample, about 14% were seen once. This clonotype was found many times. The sample here was PBMCs from blood, taken less than 15 days before vaccination. This chain connects TRBV29-1 to TRBJ1-2; possibly TRBD1 for D (5 bases). The TCR originated in a man in his fifties who received an inactivated influenza vaccine. The CDR3 nucleotides are TGCAGCGTTGAAGATCCGGGGGTTGCCTATGGCTACACCTTC. It translates to CSVEDPGVAYGYTF.